Below are 17 T cell receptor beta chains sequenced from a single sample in a study of T cell changes during pregnancy in multiple sclerosis. Profiled with immunoSEQ multiplex PCR; TCRdb holds only in-frame clones, not every one. The sample holds approximately 38,000 clones; 92% are singletons and the top ten take roughly 5%. The sample was CD8+ T cells from peripheral blood mononuclear cells, taken in the third trimester of pregnancy. The receptor source for this set is a female donor with multiple sclerosis, enrolled in a pregnancy study.

The gene calls are TRBV19 and TRBJ2-1; 11 bases align to TRBD2. The germline V gene has CDR1 LNHDA and CDR2 SQIVND (reference sequence). V was clipped by 6 bases and J by 4 bases; unmatched bases: 5. The CDR3 sequence is 15 residues long. The CDR3 sequence is CASRPRLAGYNEQFF. The CDR3 nucleotides are TGTGCCAGTAGGCCAAGACTAGCGGGGTACAATGAGCAGTTCTTC.

The chain combines TRBV19 with TRBJ2-7, with TRBD2 identical over 8 bases. Germline V gene lookup returns CDR1 LNHDA and CDR2 SQIVND (reference sequence). The CDR3 spans 17 residues. The junction had 17 bases not matched to a gene; V was cut back by 6 bases and J by 4 bases. As DNA, the CDR3 is TGTGCCAGTAGCGACCTGAGTACGGGACTAGGAGGGTACGAGCAGTACTTC. It is translated as CASSDLSTGLGGYEQYF.

The V and J genes are TRBV5-1 and TRBJ2-1; 12 bases map to TRBD2. Germline lookup yields CDR1 SGHRS and CDR2 YFSETQ. V lost 4 bases, J lost 4 bases, and 9 bases stayed unmatched. The CDR3 has 17 amino acids. CDR3 DNA: TGCGCCAGCAGCGGATCCATCCTAGCGGGAGGGTACAATGAGCAGTTCTTC. It is translated as CASSGSILAGGYNEQFF.

V usage is TRBV7-9 and J usage is TRBJ1-5, with D maybe TRBD1 (6 bases). CDR1 and CDR2 (germline): SEHNR, FQNEAQ (reference sequence). Trimming took off 3 bases at V and 6 bases at J, with 18 bases between the two ends. The CDR3 length is 16 residues. This chain's CDR3 is CASSFGPRGRLQPQHF. The CDR3 nucleotides read TGTGCCAGCAGCTTTGGTCCCAGGGGCCGGCTTCAGCCCCAGCATTTT.

The chain carries TRBV19 and TRBJ2-1, with 14 nucleotides matching TRBD2. The CDR3 has 15 amino acids. The J segment lost 8 bases and the V segment lost 5 bases, leaving 5 bases of the junction unmatched. Germline V gene lookup returns CDR1 LNHDA and CDR2 SQIVND (reference sequence). This chain's CDR3 is CASSRGTSGSDEQFF. CDR3 DNA: TGTGCCAGTAGTCGGGGGACTAGCGGGAGCGATGAGCAGTTCTTC. Using reference TRBV19 and TRBJ2-1 for the parts outside the CDR3, the full variable domain is DGGITQSPKYLFRKEGQNVTLSCEQNLNHDAMYWYRQDPGQGLRLIYYSQIVNDFQKGDIAEGYSVSREKKESFPLTVTSAQKNPTAFYLCASSRGTSGSDEQFFGPGTRLTVL.

This CDR3 is CASSLRDQETQYF. Written as DNA, the CDR3 is TGTGCCAGCAGCCTGAGAGACCAAGAGACCCAGTACTTC. The chain carries TRBV5-8 and TRBJ2-5; D gene ambiguous. Germline assignment: CDR1 SGHTS and CDR2 YDEGEE. Trimming shortened V by 4 bases and J by 0 bases, and 7 bases separated the two germline ends. CDR3 size: 13 residues. The variable domain in full, completed from reference TRBV5-8 and TRBJ2-5, reads EAGVTQSPTHLIKTRGQQATLRCSPISGHTSVYWYQQALGLGLQFLLWYDEGEERNRGNFPPRFSGRQFPNYSSELNVNALELEDSALYLCASSLRDQETQYFGPGTRLLVL.

This chain connects TRBV15 to TRBJ1-5, with 10 bases fitting TRBD1. This CDR3 contains 15 residues. V gave up 8 bases and J gave up 4 bases; unmatched junction bases: 8. Per the germline V gene, CDR1 is LNHNV and CDR2 is YYDKDF (reference sequence). CDR3 sequence reads: CATRGGTGANQPQHF. For the CDR3, the DNA is TGTGCCACCCGGGGTGGGACAGGGGCTAATCAGCCCCAGCATTTT.

The rearrangement links TRBV6-4 to TRBJ2-1; TRBD2 matches at 7 bases. CDR3 size: 15 residues. From germline, CDR1 is MRHNA and CDR2 SNTAGT. V dropped 2 bases and J dropped 7; count of bases not matched to a gene: 8. CDR3: CASSDMAGDVNEQFF. CDR3 coding DNA: TGTGCCAGCAGTGACATGGCGGGAGATGTAAATGAGCAGTTCTTC.

V gene TRBV2 combines with J gene TRBJ1-1, with a tentative D call TRBD1 (6 bases). This CDR3 region has 11 residues. Germline V gene sequence: CDR1 SNHLY, CDR2 FYNNEI. V lost 7 bases and J lost 14, with 17 bases in between. In DNA form, the CDR3 reads TGTGCCAGCATGAAGAGGACAGCCCCCTTCTTT. This translates into CASMKRTAPFF.

The rearrangement links TRBV19 to TRBJ2-6; the match to TRBD2 covers 11 bases. This CDR3 spans 18 amino acids. V lost 3 bases and J lost 3; bases outside the gene matches: 7. CDR1 LNHDA and CDR2 SQIVND come from the germline V gene (reference sequence). CDR3 DNA sequence: TGTGCCAGTAGTATTAGACTAGCGGGATTGGTTGGGGCCAACGTCCTGACTTTC. Translated: CASSIRLAGLVGANVLTF.

This clone was observed once. The V gene is TRBV7-9, the J gene TRBJ2-7, with D tentatively TRBD2 (6 bases). The CDR3 spans 13 residues. Germline loops: CDR1 SEHNR, CDR2 FQNEAQ (reference sequence). V dropped 3 bases and J dropped 3 bases, with 9 bases sitting between them. CDR3 protein: CASSLGGGYEQYF. Here the CDR3 DNA reads TGTGCCAGCAGCTTGGGAGGCGGCTACGAGCAGTACTTC.

This chain links TRBV28 with TRBJ1-1; TRBD1 matches 7 bases. J was trimmed by 0 bases and V by 5 bases; bases with no gene match: 15. This CDR3 is 18 amino acids long. In germline, CDR1 is MDHEN, CDR2 SYDVKM. The CDR3 loop reads CASSLPHRDRGMNTEAFF. The CDR3 DNA is TGTGCCAGCAGTCTACCCCATCGGGACAGAGGCATGAACACTGAAGCTTTCTTT.

V is TRBV13 and J is TRBJ2-1; TRBD2 matches at 11 bases. Germline CDR1 PRHDT, CDR2 FYEKMQ (reference sequence). The CDR3 length is 18 residues. Losses at the gene ends were 2 bases for V and 7 bases for J; bases not matched to a gene: 13. The DNA for the CDR3 is TGTGCCAGCAGCTTATTCCCCCCGACTAGCGGGATTGGGAATGAGCAGTTCTTC. This translates into CASSLFPPTSGIGNEQFF.

The V gene is TRBV9, the J gene TRBJ2-1; the match to TRBD2 covers 14 bases. Trimming took 4 bases from V and 7 from J; bases not matched to a gene: 7. The CDR3 has 16 amino acids. Germline loops: CDR1 SGDLS, CDR2 YYNGEE. In nucleotides, the CDR3 is TGTGCCAGCAGCACCCGGGGACTAGCGGGAGTTAATGAGCAGTTCTTC. Its protein product is CASSTRGLAGVNEQFF.

The CDR3 spells CASTPVVAGGPGETQYF. Written as DNA, the CDR3 is TGTGCCAGCACCCCAGTGGTAGCGGGAGGGCCGGGGGAGACCCAGTACTTC. V is TRBV27 and J is TRBJ2-5; 11 bases map to TRBD2. This CDR3 comprises 17 residues. Germline V CDR1 and CDR2: MNHEY, SMNVEV (reference sequence). The J segment lost 5 bases and the V segment lost 7 bases, leaving 15 bases of the junction unmatched.

For the CDR3, the DNA is TGCAGCGTACGGGGGAGGGCAGATACGCAGTATTTT. Translation: CSVRGRADTQYF. V usage is TRBV29-1 and J usage is TRBJ2-3, with 7 bases identical to TRBD2. V trimming: 6 bases; J trimming: 4 bases; junction bases outside the gene matches: 4. Germline V gene data show CDR1 as SQVTM and CDR2 as ANQGSEA. The CDR3 sequence is 12 residues long.

The rearrangement uses TRBV7-9 and TRBJ2-5; the match to TRBD2 covers 8 bases. There are 17 residues in the CDR3. V trimming: 6 bases; J trimming: 5 bases; junction bases outside the gene matches: 17. Per germline, CDR1 SEHNR and CDR2 FQNEAQ (reference sequence). CDR3 region: CASSLAGHKGPGETQYF. CDR3 bases: TGTGCCAGCAGTCTAGCGGGTCACAAGGGCCCCGGCGAGACCCAGTACTTC.